This T cell receptor (beta chain) was recovered during a study of shared clonotypes between healthy human individuals. Trimming took 5 bases from V and 1 from J; bases not matched to a gene: 3. Germline loops: CDR1 SGHDT, CDR2 YYEEEE. The CDR3 contains 13 residues. As regards this clone: The antigen is not known.

Terminally differentiated effector memory CD45RA+ cells were excluded from the naive CD8 cells, which were CD45RO-negative and positively selected for CCR7. Only in-frame clones appear in the TCRdb table, and some are missing; sequencing was by immunoSEQ multiplex PCR. The sample lists 2 million to 2.5 million clones; about 95% were seen once. Study-level findings and limits: Memory subsets generally showed smaller estimated richness than naive subsets did.

This TCR was recovered from a man aged 18 to 35 in good health. The chain recombines TRBV5-6 with TRBJ2-7, with TRBD1 matching 7 bases. Material for sequencing was naive CD8+ T cells sorted from blood. The CDR3 protein is CASSGTDSYEQYF. Here the CDR3 DNA reads TGTGCCAGCAGTGGGACAGATTCCTACGAGCAGTACTTC.